The T cell receptor beta chain described here comes from a study of T cell changes during pregnancy in multiple sclerosis. This clone has a handful of counts. The junction departs from germline at one end; a sequencing error may be responsible. Germline CDR1 is MDHEN and CDR2 is SYDVKM. The CDR3 has 13 residues. Profiled with immunoSEQ multiplex PCR; TCRdb holds only in-frame clones, not every one. The sample yields around 85,000 clones, around 93% seen once. This sequence originates from a female donor in good health, serving as a control in a pregnancy study. Some clones in this sample may be carry-over from other donors' samples. The chain couples TRBV28 to TRBJ2-3; 10 positions match TRBD2. Here the sequenced sample was PBMCs, taken in the first trimester of pregnancy. Here the CDR3 reads CASSWALAGDRNF. Here the CDR3 DNA reads TGTGCCAGCAGTTGGGCTCTAGCGGGAGATAGGAATTTT.